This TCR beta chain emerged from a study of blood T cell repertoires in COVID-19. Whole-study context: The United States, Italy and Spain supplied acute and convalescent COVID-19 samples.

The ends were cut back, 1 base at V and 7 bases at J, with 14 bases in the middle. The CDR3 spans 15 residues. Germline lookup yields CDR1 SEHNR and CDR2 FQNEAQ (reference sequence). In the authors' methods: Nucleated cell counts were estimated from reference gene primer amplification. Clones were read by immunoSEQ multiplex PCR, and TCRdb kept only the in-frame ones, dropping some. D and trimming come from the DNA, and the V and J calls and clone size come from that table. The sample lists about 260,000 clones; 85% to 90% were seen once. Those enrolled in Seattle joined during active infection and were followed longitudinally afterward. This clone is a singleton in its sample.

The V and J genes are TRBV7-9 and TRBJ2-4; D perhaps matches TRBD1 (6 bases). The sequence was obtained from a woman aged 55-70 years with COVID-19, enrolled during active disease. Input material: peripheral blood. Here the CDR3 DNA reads TGTGCCAGCAGCTTAGTAGGGGGAATTGGGAACATTCAGTACTTC. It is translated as CASSLVGGIGNIQYF.